There are a few counts of the clone carrying this T cell receptor beta chain. What it binds is not known. The CDR3 consists of 15 residues. CDR1 SGHRS and CDR2 YFSETQ come from the germline V gene. V lost 4 bases to trimming and J lost 7 bases; unmatched junction nucleotides: 13. The source of the sample is a study of response to subunit inactivated influenza vaccine. Study-wide points: Authors suggested few new T cells are recruited by each seasonal influenza vaccination.

TCRdb analysed the RT-PCR reads with MiXCR anew, one entry per CDR3 protein. There are hundreds of thousands of distinct CDR3 sequences in the sample; about 15% occur only once, and around 6.5% lies in the top ten. The rearrangement links TRBV5-1 to TRBJ1-2, with TRBD1 matching 7 bases. This clonotype originated in a man over 45 who received an inactivated influenza vaccine. The sequencing used PBMCs from blood, collected 14 to 15 days before vaccination. CDR3 loop: CASSPVGPTGSGYTF. The CDR3 DNA is TGCGCCAGCAGCCCGGTGGGCCCGACAGGGAGTGGCTACACCTTC.